A single sample gave rise to the 29 T cell receptor beta chains below, sequenced in a study of sequential checkpoint blockade in melanoma. Treatment meaning: randomized to nivolumab then ipilimumab (arm A) or the reverse (arm B). Here immunoSEQ multiplex PCR was the method, and the copy in TCRdb shows in-frame clones only, minus some. The repertoire holds 40,000 or so clones, with almost 85% as singletons. Specimen: CD8+ T cells sorted from blood (inferred from file names), collected from a patient given nivolumab and ipilimumab in sequence. The receptor source for this set is a human donor with melanoma.

As for this clone: One end of the junction does not line up with germline, which may come from a read error. The V call is TRBV6-1, the J call TRBJ1-1, with D perhaps matching TRBD1 (5 bases). Germline V gene lookup returns CDR1 MNHNS and CDR2 SASEGT. The CDR3 covers 11 residues. The CDR3 sequence: CASSEAYRSSF. In nucleotides, the CDR3 is TGTGCCAGCAGTGAAGCCTACAGGAGCAGCTTT.

V gene TRBV6-5 combines with J gene TRBJ2-3; TRBD2 matches 12 bases. The CDR3 has 14 amino acids. Germline V gene data show CDR1 as MNHEY and CDR2 as SVGAGI. Trimming took 4 bases from V and 7 from J; bases not matched to a gene: 3. The CDR3 sequence is CASSSGLAGYTQYF. In nucleotides, the CDR3 is TGTGCCAGCAGTTCTGGACTAGCGGGGTATACGCAGTATTTT.

This clone was counted between two and nine times. This rearrangement joins TRBV14 to TRBJ2-1; 7 nucleotides agree with TRBD2. With V trimmed by 3 bases and J by 8 bases, 4 bases remained unmatched. Germline CDR1 SGHDN, CDR2 FVKESK. The CDR3 contains 13 residues. The CDR3 region has the DNA TGTGCCAGCAGCCAGCGACTAGCCTATGAGCAGTTCTTC. Amino acid sequence: CASSQRLAYEQFF. Variable domain in full (rest from reference TRBV14 and TRBJ2-1): EAGVTQFPSHSVIEKGQTVTLRCDPISGHDNLYWYRRVMGKEIKFLLHFVKESKQDESGMPNNRFLAERTGGTYSTLKVQPAELEDSGVYFCASSQRLAYEQFFGPGTRLTVL.

The chain joins TRBV27 to TRBJ2-5, with D possibly TRBD1 on 5 matching bases. Matching the DNA end better, TRBJ2-7 makes the J call doubtful. The CDR3 is made up of 15 amino acids. Germline CDR1 is MNHEY and CDR2 is SMNVEV (reference sequence). This chain's CDR3 is CASSRRQISNYEQYF. The CDR3 DNA follows: TGTGCCAGCAGTAGACGACAGATTTCGAACTACGAGCAGTACTTC.

The rearrangement uses TRBV13 and TRBJ2-7, with 11 bases identical to TRBD1. The V gene end was trimmed by 6 bases and the J gene end by 2 bases; junction bases not matched to a gene: 6. The germline V gene encodes CDR1 PRHDT and CDR2 FYEKMQ (reference sequence). This CDR3 has 15 amino acids. CDR3 DNA sequence: TGTGCCAGCAGATCCCGGGACAGGGGGACCTACGAGCAGTACTTC. Amino acid sequence: CASRSRDRGTYEQYF.

This clone was seen only a few times. The rearrangement uses TRBV21-1 and TRBJ1-4; whether TRBD1, the table's D call, matches the DNA was not checked. TRBV21-1 is a recognized pseudogene. The CDR3 covers 15 residues. The CDR3 sequence is CASSKDFVPTRGLFF. In DNA, the CDR3 is TGTGCCAGCAGCAAAGATTTCGTCCCCACAAGGGGACTGTTTTTT.

The chain employs TRBV7-6 and TRBJ2-2; D gene ambiguous. The germline V gene encodes CDR1 SGHVS and CDR2 FNYEAQ. CDR3 length: 13 residues. Trimming removed 2 bases at V and 4 bases at J, with 5 bases between. CDR3 sequence reads: CASSLLLTGELFF. CDR3 bases: TGTGCCAGCAGCTTACTCCTCACCGGGGAGCTGTTTTTT.

This clone was found a few times. The chain couples TRBV27 to TRBJ2-7; 12 nucleotides align to TRBD1. The CDR3 sequence is 15 residues long. Losses at the gene ends were 3 bases for V and 5 bases for J; bases not matched to a gene: 5. Germline CDR1 and CDR2: MNHEY and SMNVEV (reference sequence). CDR3 protein: CASSFAGQGAHEQYF. CDR3 DNA: TGTGCCAGCAGTTTCGCGGGACAGGGGGCCCACGAGCAGTACTTC.

In this sample, this clone turned up a few times. The chain has TRBV19 and TRBJ2-7, with 8 bases matching TRBD2. The CDR3 is 14 amino acids. Germline lookup yields CDR1 LNHDA and CDR2 SQIVND (reference sequence). Trimming cost V 5 bases and J 2 bases; bases outside gene matches: 5. CDR3 sequence: CASSAGLATYEQYF. DNA for the CDR3: TGTGCCAGTAGTGCCGGACTAGCCACCTACGAGCAGTACTTC.

The gene calls are TRBV2 and TRBJ2-5, with 7 bases aligning to TRBD2. V gave up 1 base and J gave up 1 base; unmatched junction bases: 9. Germline CDR1 reads SNHLY; CDR2 reads FYNNEI. The CDR3 consists of 17 residues. CDR3 nucleotides: TGTGCCAGCAGTGAAGACCTGGGAGGGGCAGCCCAAGAGACCCAGTACTTC. Residues: CASSEDLGGAAQETQYF.

This clone was seen only once. CDR3 sequence reads: CSGRDSKNNEQFF. The CDR3 bases are TGCAGTGGTCGGGACAGTAAAAACAATGAGCAGTTCTTC. The chain combines TRBV29-1 with TRBJ2-1, with 7 bases lining up with TRBD1. The germline V gene encodes CDR1 SQVTM and CDR2 ANQGSEA. The CDR3 consists of 13 residues.

The V and J genes are TRBV28 and TRBJ1-3, with 9 bases matching TRBD1. V shed 2 bases and J 7 bases; nucleotides not matched to a gene: 12. There are 17 residues in the CDR3. Germline values: CDR1 MDHEN, CDR2 SYDVKM. The CDR3 DNA reads TGTGCCAGCAGTTTAAGGGACAGGGTTCATCCTGCGAACACCATATATTTT. The encoded protein is CASSLRDRVHPANTIYF.

This clone has only a few counts. The V call is TRBV21-1, the J call TRBJ2-7; the table gives TRBD2 as D, unverified against the DNA. TRBV21-1 has pseudogene status. The CDR3 consists of 13 residues. CDR3 sequence (DNA): TGTGCCAGCACCTTACTAGCGGGCCATGTAGGGTACTTC. It yields the protein CASTLLAGHVGYF.

The chain links TRBV7-9 to TRBJ2-1; possibly TRBD1 for D (5 bases). This CDR3 is 16 amino acids long. The germline CDR1 and CDR2 sequences are SEHNR and FQNEAQ (reference sequence). V shed 4 bases and J shed 8 bases, with 21 bases lying between them. The CDR3 nucleotides read TGTGCCAGCAGCTCTCCGACAGTACCGCTCGGCTATGAGCAGTTCTTC. Translated: CASSSPTVPLGYEQFF.

The chain combines TRBV11-2 with TRBJ1-2; tentative D call: TRBD1 (6 bases). With 5 bases removed from V and 4 bases from J, the gap between germline ends came to 14 bases. This CDR3 is 14 amino acids long. In germline, CDR1 is SGHAT, CDR2 FQNNGV. CDR3 protein: CASSLPTGSYGYTF. The CDR3 DNA reads as TGTGCCAGCAGCCTCCCCACAGGGTCCTATGGCTACACCTTC. The full variable domain, in which reference TRBV11-2 and TRBJ1-2 provide the parts outside the CDR3, is EAGVAQSPRYKIIEKRQSVAFWCNPISGHATLYWYQQILGQGPKLLIQFQNNGVVDDSQLPKDRFSAERLKGVDSTLKIQPAKLEDSAVYLCASSLPTGSYGYTFGSGTRLTVV.

The rearrangement joins TRBV15 to TRBJ1-3, with a possible D match to TRBD1 (5 bases). Germline V gives CDR1 LNHNV, CDR2 YYDKDF (reference sequence). The CDR3 is 15 residues long. Trimming cost V 0 bases and J 1 base, with 7 bases left between them. The CDR3 DNA is TGTGCCACCAGCAGAGATAGACAGTCTGGAAACACCATATATTTT. Translated: CATSRDRQSGNTIYF.

This clone occurred once. As DNA, the CDR3 is TGTGCCAGCAGTGAACCACCGGGACACCCGGGCCCATACGAGCAGTACTTC. This translates into CASSEPPGHPGPYEQYF. The chain recombines TRBV6-1 with TRBJ2-7, with D possibly TRBD1 on 6 matching bases. Trimming took off 2 bases at V and 4 bases at J, with 21 bases between the two ends. The CDR3 contains 17 residues. The germline gives CDR1 MNHNS, CDR2 SASEGT.

This clone was counted between two and nine times. The gene calls are TRBV27 and TRBJ2-1; D gene ambiguous. This CDR3 is built from 16 residues. The germline V and J ends were trimmed by 2 bases and 0 bases, with 11 bases remaining between them. Germline V gene data show CDR1 as MNHEY and CDR2 as SMNVEV (reference sequence). The CDR3 sequence is CASSLVADTSYNEQFF. The DNA of the CDR3 is TGTGCCAGCAGTTTAGTCGCAGATACCTCCTACAATGAGCAGTTCTTC.

This clone has only one observation. The genes are TRBV10-3 and TRBJ2-1; 7 nucleotides align to TRBD2. The germline CDR1 and CDR2 sequences are ENHRY and SYGVKD. The V segment lost 3 bases and the J segment 5 bases; nucleotides outside the gene matches: 4. The CDR3 runs to 14 residues. The CDR3: CAISDSGIHNEQFF. The CDR3 DNA reads TGTGCCATCAGTGACAGCGGGATCCACAATGAGCAGTTCTTC.

V usage is TRBV27 and J usage is TRBJ2-3; D not certain. Germline V gene data show CDR1 as MNHEY and CDR2 as SMNVEV (reference sequence). The CDR3 covers 12 residues. V gave up 2 bases and J gave up 5 bases, with 5 bases separating them. The CDR3 DNA reads TGTGCCAGCAGTTTACCGGGAGATACGCAGTATTTT. Its translation: CASSLPGDTQYF.

The J gene is TRBJ1-5, the V gene TRBV10-2; 11 bases are shared with TRBD1. From germline, CDR1 is WSHSY and CDR2 SAAADI. The CDR3 sequence is 15 residues long. Losses at the gene ends were 6 bases for V and 6 bases for J; bases not matched to a gene: 7. The CDR3 spells CASSPGTGGSQPQHF. Written as DNA, the CDR3 is TGCGCCAGCAGCCCCGGGACAGGGGGAAGTCAGCCCCAGCATTTT.

The V gene is TRBV4-1, the J gene TRBJ2-1, with a possible D match to TRBD2 (6 bases). The CDR3 runs 16 residues. Germline-derived CDR1 and CDR2 are MGHRA and YSYEKL. V lost 4 bases, J lost 5 bases, and 18 bases lay in between. The CDR3 here is CASSLPEGLENNEQFF. Written as DNA, the CDR3 is TGCGCCAGCAGCCTCCCAGAGGGACTCGAAAACAATGAGCAGTTCTTC.

V and J are TRBV5-3 and TRBJ2-3; 10 nucleotides agree with TRBD2. TRBV5-3 is designated an ORF whose function remains uncertain. CDR3 size: 15 residues. J was trimmed by 6 bases and V by 1 base; bases with no gene match: 5. In DNA form, the CDR3 reads TGTGCCAGAAGCTTGTACGGTAGCGGGAGGGATACGCAGTATTTT. Translation: CARSLYGSGRDTQYF.

The chain links TRBV5-1 to TRBJ1-2, with D possibly TRBD1 on 5 matching bases. Germline CDR1 and CDR2: SGHRS and YFSETQ. CDR3 length: 15 residues. Trimming took off 1 base at V and 3 bases at J, with 13 bases between the two ends. CDR3 in DNA: TGCGCCAGCAGCTTGTCCGGGGGAATCGACTATGGCTACACCTTC. This encodes CASSLSGGIDYGYTF.

Here the CDR3 DNA reads TGTGCCAGCAGTCCCCGACAGGGGGGCAATCAGCCCCAGCATTTT. Residues: CASSPRQGGNQPQHF. The chain recombines TRBV27 with TRBJ1-5; the match to TRBD1 covers 9 bases. Germline assignment: CDR1 MNHEY and CDR2 SMNVEV (reference sequence). V shed 5 bases, J shed 2 bases, and the junction held 4 bases outside the gene matches. The CDR3 is 15 amino acids.

The V call is TRBV6-5, the J call TRBJ1-2; no clear D gene. CDR1 is MNHEY, CDR2 SVGAGI, per germline. This CDR3 contains 13 residues. V was trimmed by 8 bases and J by 3 bases, leaving 13 bases between them. The CDR3 bases are TGTGCCAGCGACCACGGGAGGGACTATGGCTACACCTTC. Protein sequence: CASDHGRDYGYTF.

This chain connects TRBV30 to TRBJ2-1; the D gene is possibly TRBD2 (6 bases). Germline lookup yields CDR1 GTSNPN and CDR2 SVGIG (reference sequence). The length of the CDR3 is 11 residues. V lost 0 bases to trimming and J lost 10 bases, with 7 bases between them. This CDR3 reads CAWSVAGEQFF. As DNA, the CDR3 is TGTGCCTGGAGTGTAGCGGGCGAGCAGTTCTTC.

The CDR3 DNA reads TGTGCCAGCAGTTTTCGCGTCTCTAGTGGGTTGGGGCAGTTCTTC. Protein sequence: CASSFRVSSGLGQFF. This sequence joins TRBV28 and TRBJ2-1; D is uncertain. Trimming left V 3 bases short and J 12 bases short, with 21 bases between. Germline CDR1 is MDHEN and CDR2 is SYDVKM. The CDR3 has 15 residues.

The chain employs TRBV4-1 and TRBJ2-7; tentative D call: TRBD2 (5 bases). Trimming stripped 5 bases from V and 4 bases from J, with 12 bases between. The CDR3 is made up of 13 amino acids. Germline CDR1 is MGHRA and CDR2 is YSYEKL. CDR3 coding DNA: TGCGCCAGCAGCGACGACGGGGTTTACGAGCAGTACTTC. Protein: CASSDDGVYEQYF.